What follows are 5 T cell receptor beta chains derived from one specimen sequenced in a study of response to subunit inactivated influenza vaccine. TCRdb analysed the RT-PCR reads with MiXCR anew, one entry per CDR3 protein. The sample lists about half a million distinct CDR3 sequences; approximately 7.6% were seen once. The sample consisted of PBMCs from blood, taken around 2 years after vaccination. The source of these receptors is a man between 50 and 69 years old who received an inactivated influenza vaccine.

This clonotype was seen more than once but under ten times. The gene calls are TRBV20-1 and TRBJ2-5, with unresolved D. Trimming took off 3 bases at V and 0 bases at J, with 8 bases between the two ends. CDR1 and CDR2 (germline): DFQATT, SNEGSKA (reference sequence). CDR3 length: 13 amino acids. The CDR3, as DNA: TGCAGTGCTAGTCGGGTAAACCAAGAGACCCAGTACTTC. It yields the protein CSASRVNQETQYF.

Only a few counts were recorded for this clonotype. This sequence joins TRBV20-1 and TRBJ2-3; D is unclear. CDR1 is DFQATT, CDR2 SNEGSKA, per germline (reference sequence). This CDR3 has 16 amino acids. V lost 3 bases, J lost 6 bases, and 22 bases lay in between. CDR3 DNA sequence: TGCAGTGCTAGTACTGGCTTATCCATCCTAAAGGATACGCAGTATTTT. Translated: CSASTGLSILKDTQYF.

This clonotype was observed a few times. V and J are TRBV28 and TRBJ2-5; TRBD2 matches 15 bases. J gave up 5 bases and V 6 bases, and 7 bases lay outside the gene matches. Germline-derived CDR1 and CDR2 are MDHEN and SYDVKM. The CDR3 runs 16 residues. The CDR3 loop is CASRRGLAGGEETQYF. The CDR3, as DNA: TGTGCCAGCAGACGGGGACTAGCGGGGGGCGAGGAGACCCAGTACTTC.

This clonotype appeared many times. The gene calls are TRBV6-1 and TRBJ2-1, with no clear D. The V and J ends lost 5 bases and 3 bases respectively, with 11 bases between them. Looked up from germline, CDR1 is MNHNS and CDR2 is SASEGT. CDR3 length: 14 residues. CDR3 in DNA: TGTGCCAGCAGTCGGACCGACCTCTACAATGAGCAGTTCTTC. Protein: CASSRTDLYNEQFF.

The chain combines TRBV19 with TRBJ2-2; tentative D call: TRBD2 (6 bases). CDR1 is LNHDA, CDR2 SQIVND, per germline (reference sequence). CDR3 size: 14 residues. The V end lost 5 bases, the J end lost 5 bases, and 12 bases lay between the germline ends. The CDR3 region has the DNA TGTGCCAGTAGTGGCGGGGTCCGGACCGGGGAGCTGTTTTTT. Translated, it gives CASSGGVRTGELFF.